This T cell receptor (beta chain) was found in a study of shared clonotypes between healthy human individuals. Germline V CDR1 and CDR2: SGHNT, YYREEE (reference sequence). The V gene end was trimmed by 0 bases and the J gene end by 6 bases; junction bases not matched to a gene: 9. The CDR3 is 18 residues long. Only Caucasian adults living in Nashville, Tennessee served as donors. In the CD4+ fraction, cells were divided into CD45RA+ naive and CD45RA-negative memory subsets. TCRdb keeps only in-frame clones here, not all; method: immunoSEQ multiplex PCR. Among 2.3 million or so clones listed, more than 85% were seen once. A remark on this clone: What it binds is unknown.

Notes on the study in general: Only a few donors were included, so the genetic and exposure-history diversity represented was limited. Among non-shared clonotypes, generation probabilities were lower than among those shared by all four donors.

The clonotype comes from a man between 18 and 35 years old in good health. Some clones in this sample may be carry-over from other donors' samples. Sequences were obtained from naive CD4+ T cells from PBMCs. Subset meaning: CD45RA+ positively selected. The J gene is TRBJ2-3, the V gene TRBV5-4, with 14 nucleotides matching TRBD2. CDR3 sequence (DNA): TGTGCCAGCAGCTTGGGTGCCGGGACTAGCGGGAGTTACGATACGCAGTATTTT. It translates to CASSLGAGTSGSYDTQYF.